This T cell receptor beta chain was retrieved from a study of CD8+ T cells in alopecia areata. Sequencing templates came from extracted RNA that was reverse transcribed into cDNA. The method was immunoSEQ multiplex PCR; TCRdb's version includes in-frame clones alone and lacks a portion of them. The table records 200,000 to 250,000 clones, around three fifths of them present only once. The V gene's germline CDR1 is SGHAT and CDR2 FQDESV (reference sequence). V shed 6 bases and J shed 2 bases, with 17 bases lying between them. This CDR3 has 15 amino acids. Treatment noted: oral pan-JAK inhibitor, 5-10 mg twice daily.

This chain joins TRBV11-1 and TRBJ2-7; possibly TRBD2 for D (6 bases). This sample comprised CD4+ T cells sorted from blood, obtained at week 4, from a patient treated with tofacitinib. The receptor comes from a human donor with alopecia areata. CDR3 coding DNA: TGTGCCAGCAGTTACACAGGAGGGGCCCCCTACGAGCAGTACTTC. This gives the protein CASSYTGGAPYEQYF.